The 27 T cell receptor beta chains given below trace back to one sample, sequenced in a study of PD-1 blockade in classical Hodgkin lymphoma. Relapse after autologous stem cell transplantation occurred in every patient, and brentuximab vedotin exposure varied. Clones were read by immunoSEQ multiplex PCR, and TCRdb kept only the in-frame ones, dropping some. The profile shows about 63,000 clones, about 88% of them singletons. The specimen was peripheral blood mononuclear cells (PBMCs), collected before the second cycle of nivolumab. The origin of the receptors is a human donor with classical Hodgkin lymphoma.

This sequence joins TRBV7-9 and TRBJ2-7; tentatively, D is TRBD1 (6 bases). V was pared by 5 bases and J by 6 bases, with 20 bases between. Germline CDR1 and CDR2: SEHNR and FQNEAQ (reference sequence). The CDR3 contains 15 residues. In DNA, the CDR3 is TGTGCCAGCAGCGCATCTAGGGGCAGGGGAATCGAGCAGTACTTC. Protein: CASSASRGRGIEQYF.

The rearrangement uses TRBV6-6 and TRBJ1-4; D is possibly TRBD1 (5 bases). There are 16 residues in the CDR3. Germline CDR1 and CDR2: MNHNY and SVGAGI (reference sequence). With 2 bases removed from V and 0 bases from J, the gap between germline ends came to 10 bases. The chain's CDR3 is CASSYPGAATNEKLFF. CDR3 sequence (DNA): TGTGCCAGCAGTTACCCCGGGGCAGCAACTAATGAAAAACTGTTTTTT.

This clone was seen a few times. V and J are TRBV30 and TRBJ1-1; D is ambiguous. This CDR3 contains 13 residues. Trimming took off 2 bases at V and 1 base at J, with 8 bases between the two ends. The germline V gene encodes CDR1 GTSNPN and CDR2 SVGIG (reference sequence). Here the CDR3 DNA reads TGTGCCTGGAGTCCCGGGTCGAACACTGAAGCTTTCTTT. Amino acids: CAWSPGSNTEAFF.

This sequence joins TRBV29-1 and TRBJ2-2; D tentatively reads TRBD1 or TRBD2 (5 bases each). The CDR3 runs 13 residues. CDR1 SQVTM and CDR2 ANQGSEA come from the germline V gene. The V gene lost 5 bases and the J gene lost 4 bases, with 11 bases spanning the gap. The CDR3 DNA reads as TGCAGCGTTCCGGGGCCCCTCACCGGGGAGCTGTTTTTT. This codes for CSVPGPLTGELFF.

This clone was seen a single time. The genes are TRBV10-1 and TRBJ1-2; TRBD1 agrees at 9 bases. V lost 5 bases to trimming and J lost 1 base; unmatched junction nucleotides: 2. Germline V CDR1 and CDR2: WNHNN, SYGVQD (reference sequence). There are 14 residues in the CDR3. CDR3 DNA: TGCGCCAGCAGTCCGGGACAGGGTAACTATGGCTACACCTTC. Amino acids: CASSPGQGNYGYTF.

The chain joins TRBV19 to TRBJ1-1; D is possibly TRBD1 (6 bases). CDR1 and CDR2 (germline): LNHDA, SQIVND (reference sequence). With 8 bases removed from V and 1 base from J, the gap between germline ends came to 11 bases. The CDR3 is 13 amino acids. The CDR3 loop reads CASERGGNTEAFF. In nucleotides, the CDR3 is TGTGCCAGTGAAAGAGGGGGGAACACTGAAGCTTTCTTT.

This clone was seen only once. The chain has TRBV5-1 and TRBJ2-2; D is ambiguous. CDR1 and CDR2 (germline): SGHRS, YFSETQ. This CDR3 has 14 amino acids. Between the trimmed V and J ends, which lost 7 bases and 6 bases, there was a span of 16 bases. CDR3 in amino acids: CASPREAYPGELFF. The CDR3 DNA reads as TGCGCCAGCCCCCGAGAGGCGTATCCCGGGGAGCTGTTTTTT. Full variable domain (outside the CDR3, taken from reference TRBV5-1 and TRBJ2-2): KAGVTQTPRYLIKTRGQQVTLSCSPISGHRSVSWYQQTPGQGLQFLFEYFSETQRNKGNFPGRFSGRQFSNSRSEMNVSTLELGDSALYLCASPREAYPGELFFGEGSRLTVL.

This clone was observed once. The chain joins TRBV29-1 to TRBJ1-2; 9 bases map to TRBD1. The CDR3 sequence is 14 residues long. Per germline, CDR1 SQVTM and CDR2 ANQGSEA. J gave up 7 bases and V 3 bases, and 9 bases lay outside the gene matches. The CDR3, as DNA: TGCAGCGTTGAGGGGCCAACACAGGGGGCTGGCTACACCTTC. This translates into CSVEGPTQGAGYTF.

J is TRBJ2-3 and V is TRBV29-1; 7 bases agree with TRBD1. Germline lookup yields CDR1 SQVTM and CDR2 ANQGSEA. This CDR3 contains 12 residues. After removal of 7 bases from V and 6 bases from J, the junction contained 7 bases not matched to a gene. The CDR3 nucleotides read TGCAGCGGGGGACAGCATCAGGATACGCAGTATTTT. Its protein product is CSGGQHQDTQYF.

This sequence joins TRBV6-6 and TRBJ2-5; 9 nucleotides line up with TRBD1. The J call is doubtful: the DNA matches TRBJ2-7 better. From germline, CDR1 is MNHNY and CDR2 SVGAGI (reference sequence). CDR3 length equals 16 residues. The CDR3 DNA sequence: TGTGCCAGCAGTCAATTAGGCAGACAGGGGGGCTACGAGCAGTACTTC. Translating gives CASSQLGRQGGYEQYF.

V is TRBV7-3 and J is TRBJ2-2; no reliable D call. This CDR3 spans 14 amino acids. V was pared by 0 bases and J by 5 bases, with 7 bases between. Per germline, CDR1 SGHTA and CDR2 FQGTGA. DNA for the CDR3: TGTGCCAGCAGCTTAACATACGGGACCGGGGAGCTGTTTTTT. This translates into CASSLTYGTGELFF.

This rearrangement joins TRBV6-5 to TRBJ2-1, with a possible D match to TRBD1 (5 bases). The CDR3 runs to 14 residues. Trimming removed 2 bases from V and 4 bases from J, with 9 bases in between. Germline V CDR1 and CDR2: MNHEY, SVGAGI. The CDR3 DNA is TGTGCCAGCAGTTACGGCAGGGTTTACAATGAGCAGTTCTTC. Its translation is CASSYGRVYNEQFF.

The V and J genes are TRBV27 and TRBJ2-7; 11 positions match TRBD1. The CDR3 is made up of 15 amino acids. The junction had 6 bases not matched to a gene; V was cut back by 1 base and J by 7 bases. CDR1 and CDR2 (germline): MNHEY, SMNVEV (reference sequence). CDR3 region: CASSLYGTGGREQYF. The CDR3 DNA reads as TGTGCCAGCAGTTTATATGGGACAGGGGGTCGTGAGCAGTACTTC.

V is TRBV27 and J is TRBJ1-5, with D perhaps matching TRBD1 (5 bases). Trimming took off 6 bases at V and 4 bases at J, with 13 bases between the two ends. Germline V gene sequence: CDR1 MNHEY, CDR2 SMNVEV (reference sequence). The CDR3 length is 14 residues. The CDR3: CASSHRGGNQPQHF. DNA of the CDR3: TGTGCCAGCAGCCATAGGGGTGGGAATCAGCCCCAGCATTTT.

This chain links TRBV28 with TRBJ1-2; TRBD1 matches at 9 bases. This CDR3 contains 12 residues. V was pared by 8 bases and J by 6 bases, with 4 bases of the junction left unmatched. From germline, CDR1 is MDHEN and CDR2 SYDVKM. CDR3 protein: CASQQGADGYTF. The CDR3 nucleotides are TGTGCCAGCCAACAGGGGGCGGATGGCTACACCTTC.

The rearrangement links TRBV28 to TRBJ1-2; D is perhaps TRBD1 (6 bases). The CDR3 contains 15 residues. With 2 bases removed from V and 8 bases from J, the gap between germline ends came to 18 bases. Germline V gene sequence: CDR1 MDHEN, CDR2 SYDVKM. The CDR3 bases are TGTGCCAGCAGTTTAATTTCTAGGGGGGCGCTGGGCTACACCTTC. Encoded protein: CASSLISRGALGYTF.

This chain joins TRBV19 and TRBJ2-7; the match to TRBD1 covers 11 bases. The germline V gene encodes CDR1 LNHDA and CDR2 SQIVND (reference sequence). This CDR3 is 14 amino acids long. V was clipped by 6 bases and J by 3 bases; unmatched bases: 4. DNA of the CDR3: TGTGCCAGTAGCCGGACAGGGGGCTTCTACGAGCAGTACTTC. Protein product: CASSRTGGFYEQYF.

The chain has TRBV7-8 and TRBJ1-1; maybe TRBD1 (6 bases). This CDR3 has 15 residues. Germline V lookup: CDR1 SGHVS, CDR2 FQNEAQ. Trimming took off 1 base at V and 7 bases at J, with 16 bases between the two ends. CDR3 region: CASSLGGRQQGEAFF. As DNA, the CDR3 is TGTGCCAGCAGCTTAGGCGGGCGGCAACAGGGTGAAGCTTTCTTT.

This rearrangement joins TRBV7-9 to TRBJ1-2; no firm D call. CDR3 length: 16 amino acids. The V gene's germline CDR1 is SEHNR and CDR2 FQNEAQ (reference sequence). Trimming stripped 1 base from V and 1 base from J, with 13 bases between. The DNA for the CDR3 is TGTGCCAGCAGCTTAGTTCCGGTACTCCTTAACTATGGCTACACCTTC. This sequence encodes CASSLVPVLLNYGYTF.

V gene TRBV7-9 combines with J gene TRBJ1-3; D remains unclear. Germline V gene sequence: CDR1 SEHNR, CDR2 FQNEAQ (reference sequence). V was clipped by 4 bases and J by 4 bases, with 14 bases between them. This CDR3 region has 15 residues. The CDR3 spells CASSYATGFGNTIYF. The CDR3 DNA sequence: TGTGCCAGCAGCTATGCGACGGGGTTCGGAAACACCATATATTTT.

The genes are TRBV28 and TRBJ1-4, with 7 bases lining up with TRBD1. The CDR3 extends over 15 amino acids. With 6 bases clipped from V and 7 bases from J, the junction kept 11 bases outside the gene matches. Germline CDR1 is MDHEN and CDR2 is SYDVKM. The CDR3 protein is CASRSPEGAGEKLFF. CDR3 in DNA: TGTGCCAGCAGGTCCCCCGAGGGGGCTGGTGAAAAACTGTTTTTT.

The CDR3 DNA follows: TGTGCCAGCAGCTTCGGACCCTTGAACTCTGGAAACACCATATATTTT. It is translated as CASSFGPLNSGNTIYF. The V and J genes are TRBV9 and TRBJ1-3; D is ambiguous. The germline V gene has CDR1 SGDLS and CDR2 YYNGEE. Trimming left V 4 bases short and J 0 bases short, with 14 bases between. The CDR3 is 16 residues long.

The V call is TRBV5-1, the J call TRBJ1-5; D unresolved. Germline V lookup: CDR1 SGHRS, CDR2 YFSETQ. The V end was cut by 0 bases, the J end by 2 bases, with 9 bases between. The CDR3 extends over 15 amino acids. CDR3 protein: CASSLEGFRNQPQHF. CDR3 nucleotides: TGCGCCAGCAGCTTGGAAGGGTTTCGCAATCAGCCCCAGCATTTT.

This clone was found once. The chain links TRBV5-1 to TRBJ1-1; D may be TRBD1 (5 bases). The CDR3 length is 13 residues. Trimming took off 0 bases at V and 8 bases at J, with 11 bases between the two ends. Germline CDR1 is SGHRS and CDR2 is YFSETQ. The CDR3 here is CASSLEGAPEAFF. CDR3 bases: TGCGCCAGCAGCTTGGAAGGGGCCCCAGAAGCTTTCTTT.

This chain uses TRBV5-1 with TRBJ2-1, with 7 bases matching TRBD1. V was clipped by 4 bases and J by 6 bases; unmatched bases: 10. The CDR3 is made up of 15 amino acids. The germline V gene encodes CDR1 SGHRS and CDR2 YFSETQ. The CDR3 is CASSLQQGTVNEQFF. CDR3 sequence (DNA): TGCGCCAGCAGCCTACAACAGGGGACCGTCAATGAGCAGTTCTTC.

The CDR3 here is CASSQRTGNEKLFF. The DNA for the CDR3 is TGTGCCAGCAGCCAAAGGACAGGGAATGAAAAACTGTTTTTT. The gene calls are TRBV7-2 and TRBJ1-4, with 8 positions matching TRBD1. Germline V CDR1 and CDR2: SGHTA, FQGNSA. With 5 bases clipped from V and 5 bases from J, the junction kept 4 bases outside the gene matches. The CDR3 runs to 14 residues.

The chain uses TRBV7-9 and TRBJ2-5, with D possibly matching TRBD2 (6 bases). V lost 2 bases to trimming and J lost 7 bases, with 17 bases between them. Germline V gene lookup returns CDR1 SEHNR and CDR2 FQNEAQ (reference sequence). The CDR3 is made up of 15 amino acids. The CDR3 reads CASSLLTSNSGTQYF. The CDR3 coding sequence is TGTGCCAGCAGCTTATTGACTAGTAACAGCGGGACCCAGTACTTC.